The 8 T cell receptor beta chains below were found in one sample sequenced in a study of beta chain features in type 1 diabetes. These receptors lack a known antigen. Study results and limitations: Patients with Type 1 diabetes showed moderately but significantly shorter TCRB CDR3s in all four CD4+ subsets.

Sequenced material consisted of expressed TCRB transcripts (all of the isolated RNA was reverse transcribed). This table comes from immunoSEQ multiplex PCR, and its TCRdb copy is limited to in-frame clones, with some not included. This sample carries some 280,000 clones, roughly 13% of them seen once, and the ten largest clones take approximately 0.015%. Sequencing was carried out using naive CD4+ T cells from blood. The receptors were sampled from a man aged 25 to 45 with type 1 diabetes.

In DNA, the CDR3 is TGCGCCAGCGGCACAGGGAACACTGAAGCTTTCTTT. It codes for CASGTGNTEAFF. V usage is TRBV5-1 and J usage is TRBJ1-1, with D tentatively TRBD1 (5 bases). Trimming pared 7 bases from V and 1 base from J, leaving 8 bases between. This CDR3 spans 12 amino acids. Germline CDR1 reads SGHRS; CDR2 reads YFSETQ.

The chain recombines TRBV5-4 with TRBJ2-5; 10 bases align to TRBD1. The CDR3 runs 14 residues. Unmatched junction bases numbered 5, after V lost 6 bases and J lost 3 bases. Germline V gene sequence: CDR1 SGHNT, CDR2 YYREEE (reference sequence). CDR3 DNA sequence: TGTGCCAGCACCAAGGGACAGGGGAAAGAGACCCAGTACTTC. It is translated as CASTKGQGKETQYF.

In this sample, this clone turned up a few times. The genes are TRBV13 and TRBJ2-1, with D possibly being TRBD1 (5 bases). The germline gives CDR1 PRHDT, CDR2 FYEKMQ (reference sequence). The ends were cut back, 8 bases at V and 0 bases at J, with 17 bases in the middle. The CDR3 has 16 amino acids. CDR3 region: CASRLGLRTSYNEQFF. CDR3 bases: TGTGCCAGCCGCCTGGGGCTAAGGACCTCCTACAATGAGCAGTTCTTC.

The chain employs TRBV9 and TRBJ2-1; tentative D call: TRBD1 (5 bases). Trimming took off 0 bases at V and 6 bases at J, with 13 bases between the two ends. There are 15 residues in the CDR3. Germline loops: CDR1 SGDLS, CDR2 YYNGEE. The CDR3 bases are TGTGCCAGCAGCGTAGCTCCGTCAGACAGCAATGAGCAGTTCTTC. Its protein is CASSVAPSDSNEQFF.

This clone appeared a few times. The rearrangement joins TRBV7-9 to TRBJ2-3; 11 nucleotides align to TRBD2. CDR3 length: 15 residues. J lost 2 bases, V lost 5 bases, and 3 bases had no gene match. The germline gives CDR1 SEHNR, CDR2 FQNEAQ (reference sequence). CDR3 in amino acids: CASSILAGDTDTQYF. The DNA for the CDR3 is TGTGCCAGCAGCATACTAGCGGGGGACACAGATACGCAGTATTTT.

This clone was found a few times. The rearrangement uses TRBV18 and TRBJ2-7; 7 nucleotides match TRBD2. The CDR3 covers 15 residues. V lost 3 bases and J lost 6; bases outside the gene matches: 11. Germline values: CDR1 KGHSH, CDR2 LQKENI. In DNA form, the CDR3 reads TGTGCCAGCTCACCTCTAGCGGTACAGATGGGCGAGCAGTACTTC. Protein product: CASSPLAVQMGEQYF.

The chain employs TRBV5-4 and TRBJ1-5; D may be TRBD1 (5 bases). CDR3 length: 16 amino acids. The V gene lost 2 bases and the J gene lost 2 bases, with 14 bases spanning the gap. Germline V gene sequence: CDR1 SGHNT, CDR2 YYREEE (reference sequence). Here the CDR3 DNA reads TGTGCCAGCAGCTTCGGAGGGGCACAGGGCAATCAGCCCCAGCATTTT. Protein sequence: CASSFGGAQGNQPQHF.

The chain couples TRBV28 to TRBJ2-2; D not certain. The CDR3 covers 14 residues. V was pared by 10 bases and J by 0 bases, with 12 bases between. The V gene's germline CDR1 is MDHEN and CDR2 SYDVKM. The CDR3 region has the DNA TGTGCCATCCCGGCGGCGGCGAACACCGGGGAGCTGTTTTTT. It encodes CAIPAAANTGELFF.